This T cell receptor beta chain was identified in a study of blood T cell repertoires in COVID-19. Produced via immunoSEQ multiplex PCR; TCRdb's table is partial and in-frame only. The data contain 100,000 to 150,000 clones, roughly 88% of them singletons. Germline CDR1 reads GTSNPN; CDR2 reads SVGIG (reference sequence). This CDR3 has 14 residues. The junction had 11 bases not matched to a gene; V was cut back by 3 bases and J by 8 bases. The J gene is TRBJ1-2, the V gene TRBV30; 8 bases match TRBD1. This TCR derives from a man in his forties with acute or convalescent COVID-19. Source material: peripheral blood. The DNA for the CDR3 is TGTGCCTGGAGCCCCCACGGGACAGGTAGGGGCTACACCTTC. Protein sequence: CAWSPHGTGRGYTF. Using reference TRBV30 and TRBJ1-2 for the parts outside the CDR3, the full variable domain is SQTIHQWPATLVQPVGSPLSLECTVEGTSNPNLYWYRQAAGRGLQLLFYSVGIGQISSEVPQNLSASRPQDRQFILSSKKLLLSDSGFYLCAWSPHGTGRGYTFGSGTRLTVV.